The 19 T cell receptor beta chains given below trace back to one sample, sequenced in a study of shared clonotypes between healthy human individuals. Some clones are missing from TCRdb's copy, which holds only in-frame ones; the method was immunoSEQ multiplex PCR. The sample has 1,400,000 or so clones; 97% to 99% are singletons. The sequenced sample was naive CD4+ T cells sorted from blood. This sample's subset: CD45RA+ positively selected. The source is a man aged 25 to 45 in good health.

This CDR3 is CASSQQGIANTGELFF. The CDR3 DNA sequence: TGTGCCAGCAGCCAGCAGGGTATAGCGAACACCGGGGAGCTGTTTTTT. The chain couples TRBV4-2 to TRBJ2-2; maybe TRBD1 (5 bases). Germline V gives CDR1 LGHNA, CDR2 YNFKEQ. V lost 3 bases and J 0 bases, leaving 11 bases between the germline ends. The length of the CDR3 is 16 residues.

The chain employs TRBV4-1 and TRBJ2-5; 8 nucleotides line up with TRBD1. Germline CDR1 MGHRA, CDR2 YSYEKL. The CDR3 extends over 15 amino acids. The trim removed 2 bases at V and 3 bases at J, leaving 5 bases unmatched. In DNA form, the CDR3 reads TGCGCCAGCAGCCAAACCGGGACAGGTGAAGAGACCCAGTACTTC. Amino acid sequence: CASSQTGTGEETQYF.

The V and J genes are TRBV5-6 and TRBJ2-2; D remains ambiguous. V gave up 6 bases and J gave up 3 bases, with 18 bases separating them. The CDR3 is 16 residues long. Germline V gives CDR1 SGHDT, CDR2 YYEEEE. The CDR3 here is CASTMLWGLYTGELFF. The CDR3 DNA reads TGTGCCAGCACGATGTTGTGGGGTCTCTACACCGGGGAGCTGTTTTTT. Full variable domain (remainder filled in from reference TRBV5-6 and TRBJ2-2): DAGVTQSPTHLIKTRGQQVTLRCSPKSGHDTVSWYQQALGQGPQFIFQYYEEEERQRGNFPDRFSGHQFPNYSSELNVNALLLGDSALYLCASTMLWGLYTGELFFGEGSRLTVL.

This chain joins TRBV11-3 and TRBJ2-5; 8 nucleotides line up with TRBD1. The junction had 7 bases not matched to a gene; V was cut back by 4 bases and J by 9 bases. CDR1 SGHNT and CDR2 YENEEA come from the germline V gene. The length of the CDR3 is 13 residues. In nucleotides, the CDR3 is TGTGCCAGCAGCTGGACAGGGAGTGGGCCCCAGTACTTC. It yields the protein CASSWTGSGPQYF.

This sequence joins TRBV19 and TRBJ1-1, with no clear D. The CDR3 is 14 amino acids. Trimming removed 3 bases from V and 3 bases from J, with 11 bases in between. Looked up from germline, CDR1 is LNHDA and CDR2 is SQIVND (reference sequence). As DNA, the CDR3 is TGTGCCAGTAGTATGAAGGGAGGACACACTGAAGCTTTCTTT. It specifies CASSMKGGHTEAFF. Full variable domain (remainder filled in from reference TRBV19 and TRBJ1-1): DGGITQSPKYLFRKEGQNVTLSCEQNLNHDAMYWYRQDPGQGLRLIYYSQIVNDFQKGDIAEGYSVSREKKESFPLTVTSAQKNPTAFYLCASSMKGGHTEAFFGQGTRLTVV.

This sequence joins TRBV29-1 and TRBJ2-5; tentatively, D is TRBD2 (6 bases). The CDR3 is made up of 16 amino acids. Per the germline V gene, CDR1 is SQVTM and CDR2 is ANQGSEA. V lost 2 bases, J lost 7 bases, and 23 bases lay in between. This chain's CDR3 is CSVELRTGGDRGTQYF. The CDR3 DNA reads TGCAGCGTTGAATTGCGAACAGGAGGGGACCGGGGGACCCAGTACTTC.

In regard to this clone: Other DNA sequences in the same sample also yield this CDR3. This rearrangement joins TRBV11-2 to TRBJ2-7; no clear D gene. Germline V gene lookup returns CDR1 SGHAT and CDR2 FQNNGV. V was trimmed by 0 bases and J by 0 bases, leaving 6 bases between them. The CDR3 sequence is 14 residues long. As DNA, the CDR3 is TGTGCCAGCAGCTTAGATCGTCACTCCTACGAGCAGTACTTC. This encodes CASSLDRHSYEQYF. Drawing the rest from reference TRBV11-2 and TRBJ2-7, the complete variable domain is EAGVAQSPRYKIIEKRQSVAFWCNPISGHATLYWYQQILGQGPKLLIQFQNNGVVDDSQLPKDRFSAERLKGVDSTLKIQPAKLEDSAVYLCASSLDRHSYEQYFGPGTRLTVT.

The V gene is TRBV15, the J gene TRBJ2-2; D possibly uses TRBD1 or TRBD2 (6 bases each). This CDR3 is 18 amino acids long. With 4 bases removed from V and 1 base from J, the gap between germline ends came to 19 bases. CDR1 is LNHNV and CDR2 is YYDKDF in the germline V gene (reference sequence). The CDR3 DNA reads TGTGCCACCAGCATCTGGGGAAGTGGGGGGCTGAACACCGGGGAGCTGTTTTTT. Translation gives CATSIWGSGGLNTGELFF.

This chain joins TRBV5-4 and TRBJ1-5, with D possibly being TRBD1 (6 bases). The CDR3 spans 12 residues. Between the trimmed V and J ends, which lost 2 bases and 6 bases, there was a span of 6 bases. Germline V lookup: CDR1 SGHNT, CDR2 YYREEE (reference sequence). The CDR3 nucleotides are TGTGCCAGCAGCTTACAGGGTCAGCCCCAGCATTTT. Translation: CASSLQGQPQHF.

The rearrangement links TRBV7-9 to TRBJ1-2; TRBD1 matches 8 bases. V lost 1 base, J lost 7 bases, and 5 bases stayed unmatched. The germline V gene has CDR1 SEHNR and CDR2 FQNEAQ (reference sequence). This CDR3 is built from 14 residues. In DNA form, the CDR3 reads TGTGCCAGCAGCTTAGTGGCAGGGGGCAGTGGCTACACCTTC. Translation: CASSLVAGGSGYTF.

J is TRBJ2-7 and V is TRBV11-3; weak D call: TRBD1 (6 bases). CDR3 length equals 13 residues. Germline values: CDR1 SGHNT, CDR2 YENEEA. The V gene lost 2 bases and the J gene lost 3 bases, with 8 bases spanning the gap. The CDR3 sequence: CASSLIGGYEQYF. The CDR3 DNA is TGTGCCAGCAGCTTAATAGGGGGCTACGAGCAGTACTTC.

The chain uses TRBV7-2 and TRBJ2-1; D assignment may be TRBD1 or TRBD2 (5 bases each). Germline V gene data show CDR1 as SGHTA and CDR2 as FQGNSA. The CDR3 contains 22 residues. V lost 0 bases and J lost 0, with 27 bases in between. CDR3 loop: CASSLAVTSGRIHSSSYNEQFF. Written as DNA, the CDR3 is TGTGCCAGCAGCTTAGCGGTAACCTCGGGACGGATTCATTCGAGCTCCTACAATGAGCAGTTCTTC.

The rearrangement links TRBV19 to TRBJ2-3; the match to TRBD2 covers 7 bases. The CDR3 is 14 amino acids. V lost 6 bases to trimming and J lost 7 bases; unmatched junction nucleotides: 10. CDR1 and CDR2 (germline): LNHDA, SQIVND (reference sequence). Written as DNA, the CDR3 is TGTGCCAGTAGCGACGAAGGACTAGGGAATACGCAGTATTTT. Its protein is CASSDEGLGNTQYF. Variable domain in full (rest from reference TRBV19 and TRBJ2-3): DGGITQSPKYLFRKEGQNVTLSCEQNLNHDAMYWYRQDPGQGLRLIYYSQIVNDFQKGDIAEGYSVSREKKESFPLTVTSAQKNPTAFYLCASSDEGLGNTQYFGPGTRLTVL.

The V call is TRBV6-6, the J call TRBJ2-1; D may be TRBD1 (6 bases). Trimming pared 5 bases from V and 5 bases from J, leaving 13 bases between. Germline assignment: CDR1 MNHNY and CDR2 SVGAGI (reference sequence). The CDR3 covers 14 residues. CDR3 amino acids: CASSPTGRDNEQFF. The CDR3, as DNA: TGTGCCAGCAGTCCTACAGGGCGGGACAATGAGCAGTTCTTC.

In regard to this clone: Other DNA sequences in this specimen translate into the identical CDR3. V is TRBV5-1 and J is TRBJ2-7; TRBD2 aligns across 14 bases. From germline, CDR1 is SGHRS and CDR2 YFSETQ. The CDR3 runs 15 residues. With V trimmed by 7 bases and J by 3 bases, 6 bases remained unmatched. CDR3 amino acids: CASSWGTSGSYEQYF. The DNA of the CDR3 is TGCGCCAGCTCTTGGGGGACTAGCGGGAGCTACGAGCAGTACTTC.

The CDR3 nucleotides read TGTGCCAGCAGTATTCTAGCGGGAGGAATGACAGATACGCAGTATTTT. As protein: CASSILAGGMTDTQYF. V gene TRBV27 combines with J gene TRBJ2-3, with TRBD2 matching over 11 bases. Unmatched junction bases numbered 7, after V lost 5 bases and J lost 3 bases. The CDR3 covers 16 residues. The V gene's germline CDR1 is MNHEY and CDR2 SMNVEV (reference sequence).

This CDR3 is CSVGDRGLVYGYTF. DNA for the CDR3: TGCAGCGTCGGCGACAGGGGGCTGGTCTATGGCTACACCTTC. The chain joins TRBV29-1 to TRBJ1-2; 10 bases are a match to TRBD1. V was pared by 6 bases and J by 4 bases, with 8 bases of the junction left unmatched. This CDR3 is 14 amino acids long. Looked up from germline, CDR1 is SQVTM and CDR2 is ANQGSEA.

The chain employs TRBV4-2 and TRBJ2-7; D may match TRBD1 or TRBD2 (5 bases each). CDR1 LGHNA and CDR2 YNFKEQ come from the germline V gene. The V gene lost 1 base and the J gene lost 4 bases, with 17 bases spanning the gap. This CDR3 is built from 16 residues. The CDR3 loop reads CASSQVWVGAEYEQYF. The CDR3 DNA reads as TGTGCCAGCAGCCAAGTATGGGTCGGGGCCGAATACGAGCAGTACTTC.

The chain has TRBV5-1 and TRBJ1-4, with D perhaps TRBD1 (6 bases). Trimming cost V 0 bases and J 6 bases, with 21 bases left between them. Germline V gives CDR1 SGHRS, CDR2 YFSETQ. There are 18 residues in the CDR3. In DNA form, the CDR3 reads TGCGCCAGCAGCTTGGCCGTGAGACAGGATACATTACATGAAAAACTGTTTTTT. Translated, it gives CASSLAVRQDTLHEKLFF.